This T cell receptor (beta chain) was retrieved from a study of early stage breast cancer tumors. Looked up from germline, CDR1 is SGHRS and CDR2 is YFSETQ. Trimming took 2 bases from V and 5 from J, leaving 13 bases between them. CDR3 length: 15 residues. Points from the study as a whole: Bulk DNA sequencing of unsorted cells missed chain pairing and markers.

Repertoires were generated with immunoSEQ multiplex PCR, while TCRdb's copy carries only in-frame clones and drops some. The data show around 10,000 clones, 71% seen once. Concerning this clone: Its target is unknown.

The sequenced sample consisted of normal breast tissue next to the tumor. The TCR originated in a person in their sixties with breast cancer. The V and J genes are TRBV5-1 and TRBJ2-2, with a weak D call TRBD1 (5 bases). The CDR3 DNA reads as TGCGCCAGCAGCTTTGCACAGGTCGGAACCGGGGAGCTGTTTTTT. Translated: CASSFAQVGTGELFF.